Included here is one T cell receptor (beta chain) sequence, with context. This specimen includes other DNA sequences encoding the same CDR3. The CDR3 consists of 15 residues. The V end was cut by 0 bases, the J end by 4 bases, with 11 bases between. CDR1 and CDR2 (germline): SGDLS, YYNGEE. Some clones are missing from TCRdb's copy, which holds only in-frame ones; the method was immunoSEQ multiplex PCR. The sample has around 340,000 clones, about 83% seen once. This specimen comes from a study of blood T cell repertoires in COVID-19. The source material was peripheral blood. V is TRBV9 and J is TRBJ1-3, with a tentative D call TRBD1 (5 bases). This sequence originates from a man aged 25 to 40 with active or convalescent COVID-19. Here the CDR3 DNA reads TGTGCCAGCAGCGTAGGGCAGGGAAGCGGAAACACCATATATTTT. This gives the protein CASSVGQGSGNTIYF.